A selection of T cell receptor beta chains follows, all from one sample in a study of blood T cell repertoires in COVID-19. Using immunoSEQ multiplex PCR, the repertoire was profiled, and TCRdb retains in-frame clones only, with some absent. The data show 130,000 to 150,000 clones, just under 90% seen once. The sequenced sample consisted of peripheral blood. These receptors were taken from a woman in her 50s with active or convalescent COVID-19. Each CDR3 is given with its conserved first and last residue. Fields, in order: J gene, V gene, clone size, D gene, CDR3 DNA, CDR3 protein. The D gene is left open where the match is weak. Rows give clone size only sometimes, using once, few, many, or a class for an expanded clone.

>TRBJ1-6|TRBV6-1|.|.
TGTGCCAGCAGTGGAGGGTTTCGACGGGGATCCTATAATTCACCCCTCCACTTT
CASSGGFRRGSYNSPLHF
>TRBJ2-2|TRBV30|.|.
TGTGCTCTGGATGGAGTCGGGGAGCTGTTTTTT
CALDGVGELFF
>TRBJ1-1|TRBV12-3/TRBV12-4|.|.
TGTGCCAGCAGTTTCCAGGGCAACACTGAAGCTTTCTTT
CASSFQGNTEAFF
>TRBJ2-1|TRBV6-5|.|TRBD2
TGTGCCAGCAGTCCCTTAGCGGGGGGAGACAATGAGCAGTTCTTC
CASSPLAGGDNEQFF
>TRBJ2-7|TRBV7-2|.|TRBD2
TGTGCCAGCAGCTCCTTAGCGGGAGCACACGAGCAGTACTTC
CASSSLAGAHEQYF
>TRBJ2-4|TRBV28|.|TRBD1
TGTGCCAGCAGTCCTACACAGGGGAACATTCAGTACTTC
CASSPTQGNIQYF
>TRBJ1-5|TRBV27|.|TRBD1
TGTGCCAGCAGTTCAGGGGGCGTTGGCAATCAGCCCCAGCATTTT
CASSSGGVGNQPQHF
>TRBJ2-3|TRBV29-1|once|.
TGCAGCGTTGAAAGTGTGCTCATGGGGCTCACAGATACGCAGTATTTT
CSVESVLMGLTDTQYF
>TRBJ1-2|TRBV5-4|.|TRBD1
TGTGCCAGCAGACCCGGGACAGGAACTAACTATGGCTACACCTTC
CASRPGTGTNYGYTF
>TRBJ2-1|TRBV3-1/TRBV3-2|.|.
TGTGCCAGCAGCCAGCGGGACCGAATCTACAATGAGCAGTTCTTC
CASSQRDRIYNEQFF
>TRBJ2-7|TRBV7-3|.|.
TGTGCCAGCAGCTTAGGGGGGGCATGGGACGAGCAGTACTTC
CASSLGGAWDEQYF
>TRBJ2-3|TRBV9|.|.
TGTGCCAGCAGCGTAGACTCCCCAGATACGCAGTATTTT
CASSVDSPDTQYF
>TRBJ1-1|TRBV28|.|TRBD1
TGTGCCAGCCAGGCAGGGGGCGCTTCTTTTGCGGACACTGAAGCTTTCTTT
CASQAGGASFADTEAFF
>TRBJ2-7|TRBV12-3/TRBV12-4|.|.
TGTGCCAGCAGACCCGGGGTCCACGAGCAGTACTTC
CASRPGVHEQYF
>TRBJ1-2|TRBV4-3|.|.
TGCGCCAGCAGCCAAGGTCGTGGGCTGGGGCACTATGGCTACACCTTC
CASSQGRGLGHYGYTF
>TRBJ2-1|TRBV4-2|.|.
TGTGCCAGCAGCCCGAGGGACAGGGAATTACCGGGACTAGCAATGAATGAGCAGTTCTTC
CASSPRDRELPGLAMNEQFF
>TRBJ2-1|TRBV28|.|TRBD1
TGTGCCAGCAGTTTACAGGGGGTCAATGAGCAGTTCTTC
CASSLQGVNEQFF